A single sample is the source of the 23 T cell receptor beta chains below, sequenced in a study of cytomegalovirus exposure and HLA in healthy donors. The PCR employed 60 Vbeta primers together with 13 Jbeta primers. Measured with immunoSEQ multiplex PCR; TCRdb has only the in-frame clones, and not every one. The sample consists of about 180,000 clones, roughly four fifths of them appearing once. The sample consisted of PBMCs. The receptors derive from a male donor in good health and CMV-seronegative.

V usage is TRBV19 and J usage is TRBJ2-7; D ambiguous. With 3 bases removed from V and 3 bases from J, the gap between germline ends came to 9 bases. This CDR3 comprises 13 residues. Germline CDR1 and CDR2: LNHDA and SQIVND (reference sequence). CDR3 bases: TGTGCCAGTAGTATGCGAGACATCTACGAGCAGTACTTC. Its protein product is CASSMRDIYEQYF.

This clone came up once. One junction end does not reproduce the germline sequence, and a read error may be involved. The V gene is TRBV7-9, the J gene TRBJ2-7, with 7 bases lining up with TRBD1. There are 17 residues in the CDR3. The germline V gene has CDR1 SEHNR and CDR2 FQNEAQ (reference sequence). DNA for the CDR3: TGTTCCAGCAGCTCGGCCTGGGACAGTTCACGTCCAGGCGAGCAGTACTTC. Protein sequence: CSSSSAWDSSRPGEQYF. The full variable domain, with the rest looked up from reference TRBV7-9 and TRBJ2-7, is DTGVSQNPRHKITKRGQNVTFRCDPISEHNRLYWYRQTLGQGPEFLTYFQNEAQLEKSRLLSDRFSAERPKGSFSTLEIQRTEQGDSAMYLCSSSSAWDSSRPGEQYFGPGTRLTVT.

This clone occurred once. V usage is TRBV9 and J usage is TRBJ2-3, with 7 bases identical to TRBD2. V lost 4 bases to trimming and J lost 2 bases; unmatched junction nucleotides: 10. The CDR3 length is 16 residues. Germline V lookup: CDR1 SGDLS, CDR2 YYNGEE. The CDR3 bases are TGTGCCAGCAGCCAGACCCCTAGCGGCTTCACAGATACGCAGTATTTT. It is translated as CASSQTPSGFTDTQYF.

The rearrangement uses TRBV7-9 and TRBJ1-5; D not resolved. There are 12 residues in the CDR3. Germline V gene lookup returns CDR1 SEHNR and CDR2 FQNEAQ (reference sequence). Trimming took 4 bases from V and 11 from J, leaving 12 bases between them. The CDR3: CASSSLGEAQHF. DNA of the CDR3: TGTGCCAGCAGCTCCCTCGGGGAGGCCCAGCATTTT.

The chain joins TRBV28 to TRBJ2-1; weak D call: TRBD2 (6 bases). Germline-derived CDR1 and CDR2 are MDHEN and SYDVKM. Between the trimmed V and J ends, which lost 3 bases and 1 base, there was a span of 22 bases. The CDR3 contains 19 residues. CDR3 region: CASSFPLRTGEISYNEQFF. The CDR3 DNA reads as TGTGCCAGCAGTTTCCCACTACGGACGGGGGAGATATCCTACAATGAGCAGTTCTTC.

The CDR3 bases are TGTGCCAGCAGTTCCCCGCCGACAGGGAACTATGGCTACACCTTC. Residues: CASSSPPTGNYGYTF. The chain uses TRBV28 and TRBJ1-2; 7 nucleotides match TRBD1. CDR3 length equals 15 residues. Per germline, CDR1 MDHEN and CDR2 SYDVKM. The V segment lost 4 bases and the J segment 2 bases; nucleotides outside the gene matches: 7.

V is TRBV5-6 and J is TRBJ1-5; 9 bases map to TRBD1. CDR1 and CDR2 (germline): SGHDT, YYEEEE. Trimming cost V 4 bases and J 8 bases; bases outside gene matches: 7. This CDR3 is built from 14 residues. CDR3 in DNA: TGTGCCAGCAGCGTGGGACAGGGACTTAAGCCCCAGCATTTT. Its translation is CASSVGQGLKPQHF.

The chain joins TRBV15 to TRBJ1-5; D may be TRBD1 (5 bases). Germline CDR1 reads LNHNV; CDR2 reads YYDKDF (reference sequence). The V and J ends lost 5 bases and 1 base respectively, with 6 bases between them. This CDR3 is built from 13 residues. The CDR3 sequence is CATSGGSNQPQHF. The CDR3 DNA reads TGTGCCACCAGCGGGGGGAGCAATCAGCCCCAGCATTTT.

The chain recombines TRBV6-5 with TRBJ2-7; D might be TRBD1 (6 bases). Trimming left V 11 bases short and J 2 bases short, with 19 bases between. This CDR3 contains 14 residues. The germline gives CDR1 MNHEY, CDR2 SVGAGI. CDR3 in DNA: TGTGCCGTCAGTCCGGCAGGGGTTACCTACGAGCAGTACTTC. Protein sequence: CAVSPAGVTYEQYF.

This clone showed up just a few times. The V gene is TRBV6-5, the J gene TRBJ2-7, with 9 positions matching TRBD1. This CDR3 has 15 residues. The trim removed 0 bases at V and 2 bases at J, leaving 2 bases unmatched. Germline V gene sequence: CDR1 MNHEY, CDR2 SVGAGI. The CDR3 region has the DNA TGTGCCAGCAGTTACTCGACAGGGGGTCCCTACGAGCAGTACTTC. It specifies CASSYSTGGPYEQYF.

Comments on this clone: Other DNA variants within this sample encode the same CDR3. The V gene is TRBV6-5, the J gene TRBJ2-1; 13 bases fit TRBD2. V trimming: 6 bases; J trimming: 6 bases; junction bases outside the gene matches: 5. The germline V gene has CDR1 MNHEY and CDR2 SVGAGI. This CDR3 has 15 residues. This chain's CDR3 is CASRQLAGGPNEQFF. DNA for the CDR3: TGTGCCAGCAGGCAACTAGCGGGAGGGCCCAATGAGCAGTTCTTC.

In this sample, this clone turned up a few times. The chain is built from TRBV6-5 and TRBJ1-5; no reliable D call. This CDR3 region has 16 residues. V lost 0 bases, J lost 2 bases, and 11 bases lay in between. The germline gives CDR1 MNHEY, CDR2 SVGAGI. The CDR3 is CASSYSFSGGNQPQHF. The CDR3, as DNA: TGTGCCAGCAGTTACTCGTTCTCCGGGGGCAATCAGCCCCAGCATTTT.

This chain connects TRBV9 to TRBJ1-1; D possibly corresponds to TRBD1 (6 bases). Germline assignment: CDR1 SGDLS and CDR2 YYNGEE. The CDR3 length is 14 residues. V lost 3 bases and J 1 base, leaving 10 bases between the germline ends. In DNA, the CDR3 is TGTGCCAGCAGCGCCACAGGGTCGAACACTGAAGCTTTCTTT. Its protein is CASSATGSNTEAFF. The variable domain in full, with the rest retrieved from reference TRBV9 and TRBJ1-1, is DSGVTQTPKHLITATGQRVTLRCSPRSGDLSVYWYQQSLDQGLQFLIQYYNGEERAKGNILERFSAQQFPDLHSELNLSSLELGDSALYFCASSATGSNTEAFFGQGTRLTVV.

The chain combines TRBV13 with TRBJ1-2; D gene ambiguous. The CDR3 covers 14 residues. Per the germline V gene, CDR1 is PRHDT and CDR2 is FYEKMQ (reference sequence). V was cut by 1 base and J by 4 bases, with 10 bases left in between. CDR3 coding DNA: TGTGCCAGCAGCTTAGAAAGATCTACCTATGGCTACACCTTC. Translated: CASSLERSTYGYTF. Looking up the rest from reference TRBV13 and TRBJ1-2 gives the full variable domain: AAGVIQSPRHLIKEKRETATLKCYPIPRHDTVYWYQQGPGQDPQFLISFYEKMQSDKGSIPDRFSAQQFSDYHSELNMSSLELGDSALYFCASSLERSTYGYTFGSGTRLTVV.

This chain links TRBV28 with TRBJ1-5; D not certain. Looked up from germline, CDR1 is MDHEN and CDR2 is SYDVKM. Trimming removed 5 bases from V and 5 bases from J, with 13 bases in between. This CDR3 region has 14 residues. CDR3 DNA: TGTGCCAGCAGTCCTCCTGAGGGCTATCAGCCCCAGCATTTT. It specifies CASSPPEGYQPQHF.

The CDR3 region is CASSLGQGGYTF. The CDR3 region has the DNA TGTGCCAGCAGCTTGGGTCAGGGTGGCTACACCTTC. The chain employs TRBV5-4 and TRBJ1-2, with D perhaps matching TRBD1 (5 bases). Germline CDR1 reads SGHNT; CDR2 reads YYREEE (reference sequence). V lost 0 bases, J lost 7 bases, and 7 bases lay in between. The CDR3 covers 12 residues.

This clone was seen a handful of times. The chain couples TRBV28 to TRBJ1-5, with unresolved D. Germline V gene sequence: CDR1 MDHEN, CDR2 SYDVKM. This CDR3 comprises 13 residues. V dropped 3 bases and J dropped 3 bases, with 6 bases sitting between them. The CDR3 here is CASSFSFNQPQHF. The CDR3 nucleotides are TGTGCCAGCAGTTTTAGCTTCAATCAGCCCCAGCATTTT. Based on the CDR3 plus reference TRBV28 and TRBJ1-5, the full variable domain is DVKVTQSSRYLVKRTGEKVFLECVQDMDHENMFWYRQDPGLGLRLIYFSYDVKMKEKGDIPEGYSVSREKKERFSLILESASTNQTSMYLCASSFSFNQPQHFGDGTRLSIL.

The chain joins TRBV6-5 to TRBJ1-6, with 8 bases fitting TRBD1. Germline values: CDR1 MNHEY, CDR2 SVGAGI. The V segment lost 5 bases and the J segment 11 bases; nucleotides outside the gene matches: 2. The length of the CDR3 is 12 residues. CDR3 sequence: CASSRGQAPLHF. CDR3 in DNA: TGTGCCAGCAGTCGGGGACAGGCACCCCTCCACTTT.

This clone came up a few times. The genes are TRBV13 and TRBJ2-7; unclear D gene. Germline V gene data show CDR1 as PRHDT and CDR2 as FYEKMQ (reference sequence). The CDR3 spans 15 residues. Trimming left V 3 bases short and J 1 base short, with 13 bases between. The DNA for the CDR3 is TGTGCCAGCAGCTTCCAGGTTGGCAGTTCCTACGAGCAGTACTTC. Translating it yields CASSFQVGSSYEQYF. The variable domain in full, completed from reference TRBV13 and TRBJ2-7, reads AAGVIQSPRHLIKEKRETATLKCYPIPRHDTVYWYQQGPGQDPQFLISFYEKMQSDKGSIPDRFSAQQFSDYHSELNMSSLELGDSALYFCASSFQVGSSYEQYFGPGTRLTVT.

This clone was seen more than once but under ten times. This CDR3 reads CATSRELWDRKSNQPQHF. The CDR3 region has the DNA TGTGCCACCAGCAGAGAGTTATGGGACAGAAAATCCAATCAGCCCCAGCATTTT. The J gene is TRBJ1-5, the V gene TRBV15, with 7 bases identical to TRBD1. CDR1 LNHNV and CDR2 YYDKDF come from the germline V gene (reference sequence). This CDR3 comprises 18 residues. After removal of 0 bases from V and 3 bases from J, the junction contained 11 bases not matched to a gene.

The CDR3 nucleotides are TGTGCCAGCAGCCCCGGGAGGGGACGACTTGGAAACACCATATATTTT. It translates to CASSPGRGRLGNTIYF. This sequence joins TRBV4-2 and TRBJ1-3; the D gene is possibly TRBD1 (5 bases). Trimming left V 4 bases short and J 3 bases short, with 16 bases between. Germline CDR1 LGHNA, CDR2 YNFKEQ. The CDR3 consists of 16 residues.

J is TRBJ2-1 and V is TRBV11-2; TRBD2 aligns across 8 bases. V shed 6 bases and J 2 bases; nucleotides not matched to a gene: 6. CDR3 length equals 15 residues. CDR1 and CDR2 (germline): SGHAT, FQNNGV. CDR3 in amino acids: CASRQRAGAYNEQFF. The DNA of the CDR3 is TGTGCCAGCAGACAACGAGCGGGAGCCTACAATGAGCAGTTCTTC.

This chain uses TRBV30 with TRBJ1-1; tentative D call: TRBD1 (5 bases). The germline V gene has CDR1 GTSNPN and CDR2 SVGIG (reference sequence). CDR3 length: 14 amino acids. The V and J ends lost 2 bases and 1 base respectively, with 11 bases between them. CDR3 residues: CAWSPGLGNTEAFF. The CDR3, as DNA: TGTGCCTGGAGTCCGGGACTTGGGAACACTGAAGCTTTCTTT.